The rows below give T cell receptor beta chains drawn from one sample of a study of spatial heterogeneity in lung cancer. MiXCR was run by TCRdb on the 5' RACE reads, yielding one entry per CDR3 protein. The table shows about 56,000 distinct CDR3 sequences, with approximately 8% occurring only once. The sequencing here drew on PBMCs, taken at surgery. The source of these receptors is a female donor with early-stage non-small cell lung cancer. CDR3s include the opening cysteine and the closing phenylalanine or tryptophan. The order of the fields is D gene, J gene, V gene, clone size, CDR3 protein, CDR3 DNA. D genes are given only for firm matches. Clone size is shown for a subset of rows, as once, few, many or a class of expanded clone.

NA	TRBJ2-1	TRBV9	many	CASSVGGEQFF	TGTGCCAGCAGCGTAGGGGGTGAGCAGTTCTTC
TRBD1	TRBJ2-5	TRBV12-3/TRBV12-4	NA	CASSTTDRGETQYF	TGTGCCAGCAGCACGACGGACAGGGGAGAGACCCAGTACTTC
NA	TRBJ1-1	TRBV7-9	NA	CASSWTVAEAFF	TGTGCCAGCAGCTGGACGGTCGCTGAAGCTTTCTTT
NA	TRBJ2-5	TRBV24-1	many	CATSARIQDRAETQYF	TGTGCCACCAGTGCACGGATTCAAGACCGGGCAGAGACCCAGTACTTC
NA	TRBJ2-2	TRBV12-3/TRBV12-4	few	CASNDLTKSTGELFF	TGTGCCAGCAATGACCTTACCAAGAGCACCGGGGAGCTGTTTTTT
NA	TRBJ1-2	TRBV2	many	CASSAGPGWSTF	TGTGCCAGCAGCGCCGGCCCAGGATGGTCCACCTTC
NA	TRBJ2-5	TRBV11-2	many	CASSLNQETQYF	TGTGCCAGCAGCCTCAACCAAGAGACCCAGTACTTC
NA	TRBJ1-1	TRBV6-5	few	CASSYGGSPEAFF	TGTGCCAGCAGTTACGGTGGGAGCCCTGAAGCTTTCTTT
TRBD1	TRBJ2-5	TRBV12-3/TRBV12-4	many	CASSDRDNYQETQYF	TGTGCCAGCAGCGACAGGGACAATTACCAAGAGACCCAGTACTTC
NA	TRBJ1-2	TRBV10-3	many	CAISGSFEDPLNYGYTF	TGTGCCATCAGTGGGTCGTTTGAGGATCCCCTCAACTATGGCTACACCTTC
NA	TRBJ2-5	TRBV12-3/TRBV12-4	few	CASTQRETQYF	TGTGCCAGCACCCAGAGGGAGACCCAGTACTTC
NA	TRBJ2-7	TRBV20-1	few	CSASNGPAYEQYF	TGCAGTGCTAGTAATGGGCCTGCCTACGAGCAGTACTTC
NA	TRBJ1-2	TRBV7-2	NA	CASSLGTANYGYTF	TGTGCCAGCAGCTTAGGGACGGCGAACTATGGCTACACCTTC
NA	TRBJ1-1	TRBV6-6	NA	CASSYTRAGTEAFF	TGTGCCAGCAGTTACACCAGGGCGGGCACTGAAGCTTTCTTT
NA	TRBJ2-7	TRBV29-1	NA	CSVKARDTSYEQYF	TGCAGCGTTAAGGCCCGGGACACATCCTACGAGCAGTACTTC
NA	TRBJ2-2	TRBV3-1	medium-sized	CASSPDFANTGELFF	TGTGCCAGCAGCCCGGACTTCGCGAACACCGGGGAGCTGTTTTTT
TRBD2	TRBJ2-3	TRBV19	NA	CASKGGRVADTQYF	TGTGCCAGTAAAGGCGGGAGGGTGGCAGATACGCAGTATTTT
NA	TRBJ1-5	TRBV7-3	few	CASSPRRAPAPQHF	TGTGCCAGCAGCCCTCGGCGTGCCCCCGCCCCCCAGCATTTT
TRBD2	TRBJ2-1	TRBV14	many	CASSLGLANEQFF	TGTGCCAGCAGCCTGGGACTAGCGAATGAGCAGTTCTTC
TRBD1	TRBJ2-2	TRBV27	few	CASSPGQVNTGELFF	TGTGCCAGCAGTCCCGGACAGGTTAACACCGGGGAGCTGTTTTTT
TRBD2	TRBJ2-5	TRBV7-2	few	CASSLVGLAGGQETQYF	TGTGCCAGCAGCTTAGTGGGACTAGCGGGGGGTCAAGAGACCCAGTACTTC
TRBD1	TRBJ1-2	TRBV5-6	NA	CASSPGGTGTNYGYTF	TGTGCCAGCAGCCCTGGCGGGACAGGGACGAACTATGGCTACACCTTC
NA	TRBJ2-1	TRBV28	many	CASSLTNEQFF	TGTGCCAGCAGCCTCACCAATGAGCAGTTCTTC
TRBD1	TRBJ2-4	TRBV11-2	many	CASSSGTGAVAKNIQYF	TGTGCCAGCAGCTCCGGGACAGGGGCGGTAGCCAAAAACATTCAGTACTTC
NA	TRBJ2-5	TRBV20-1	many	CSASRGAGAETQYF	TGCAGTGCTAGTCGTGGGGCAGGGGCCGAGACCCAGTACTTC
NA	TRBJ2-5	TRBV7-8	many	CASSSIYGSKETQYF	TGTGCCAGCAGCTCCATTTACGGGAGCAAAGAGACCCAGTACTTC